This T cell receptor beta chain emerged from a study of Tregs in tolerant kidney transplant recipients. Study in general: Mixed chimerism was transient after nonmyeloablative marrow transplants from related graft donors. Study-wide results and limits: Validation in larger populations is needed because few patients were studied. In tolerant patients, donor-specific Tregs outgrew total Tregs, suggesting antigen-driven expansion.

The data were produced by immunoSEQ multiplex PCR, yet TCRdb's version contains in-frame clones alone and is incomplete. Its listing shows about 48,000 clones. In the case of this clone: As yet, its antigen is unknown. The missing CDR3 end, 3 residues past where the read stops, is filled in from the germline J gene.

Unstimulated Tregs (CD4+CD25+CD127-) and CD4+CD25- non-Tregs were sorted from PBMCs. Trimming removed 6 bases at V and 0 bases at J, with 7 bases between. CDR1 is DFQATT and CDR2 is SNEGSKA in the germline V gene (reference sequence). This CDR3 contains 12 residues. The sequence derives from a human donor who received a combined kidney and bone marrow transplant. This chain connects TRBV20-1 to TRBJ2-3; D unclear. The material sequenced was CD4+ T cells from blood, taken before the transplant. CDR3 bases read: TGCAGTGCAGGGTCTAGCACAGATACG. Translation gives CSAGSSTDT. The full-length CDR3 reads as CSAGSSTDTQYF.